These 30 T cell receptor beta chains were all obtained from the same sample, sequenced in a study of OX40 agonist ivuxolimab in advanced cancers. Using immunoSEQ multiplex PCR, the repertoire was profiled, and TCRdb retains in-frame clones only, with some absent. The repertoire includes 75,000 to 100,000 clones, approximately 90% of them detected once, and 0.55% to 0.7% sits in the top ten. The input for sequencing was CD4+ or CD8+ T cells sorted from blood, taken in a trial of the OX40 agonist ivuxolimab. Receptors were obtained from an adult with an advanced solid tumor such as melanoma, head and neck, liver or kidney cancer.

The CDR3 protein is CASSLSRGGPEAFF. The CDR3 bases are TGTGCCAGCAGCTTAAGTCGGGGGGGCCCTGAAGCTTTCTTT. The gene calls are TRBV7-2 and TRBJ1-1, with a tentative D call TRBD1 (6 bases). From germline, CDR1 is SGHTA and CDR2 FQGNSA. Trimming took 2 bases from V and 6 from J, leaving 13 bases between them. The CDR3 sequence is 14 residues long.

The chain employs TRBV7-2 and TRBJ1-6; D is possibly TRBD1 (5 bases). Between the trimmed V and J ends, which lost 5 bases and 5 bases, there was a span of 10 bases. Germline V lookup: CDR1 SGHTA, CDR2 FQGNSA. The CDR3 has 14 amino acids. CDR3 region: CASSTGRDNSPLHF. The CDR3, as DNA: TGTGCCAGCAGCACGGGACGGGATAATTCACCCCTCCACTTT. The full variable domain, rest sourced from reference TRBV7-2 and TRBJ1-6, is GAGVSQSPSNKVTEKGKDVELRCDPISGHTALYWYRQSLGQGLEFLIYFQGNSAPDKSGLPSDRFSAERTGGSVSTLTIQRTQQEDSAVYLCASSTGRDNSPLHFGNGTRLTVT.

The chain combines TRBV6-5 with TRBJ1-2; maybe TRBD1 (6 bases). From germline, CDR1 is MNHEY and CDR2 SVGAGI. The CDR3 is 14 amino acids. The V gene lost 6 bases and the J gene lost 4 bases, with 15 bases spanning the gap. CDR3: CASRSNRAPYGYTF. The CDR3 nucleotides read TGTGCCAGCAGGTCAAACAGGGCCCCCTATGGCTACACCTTC.

This clone was counted at least ten times. The chain couples TRBV6-1 to TRBJ1-2; D is unresolved. This CDR3 spans 13 amino acids. Germline lookup yields CDR1 MNHNS and CDR2 SASEGT. With 6 bases removed from V and 10 bases from J, the gap between germline ends came to 18 bases. The CDR3 protein is CASRVTTGSDYTF. DNA of the CDR3: TGTGCCAGCAGGGTCACGACCGGTAGTGACTACACCTTC.

The rearrangement links TRBV27 to TRBJ1-4; TRBD1 might be the D (5 bases). V gave up 5 bases and J gave up 1 base, with 11 bases separating them. Germline V gene data show CDR1 as MNHEY and CDR2 as SMNVEV (reference sequence). This CDR3 contains 15 residues. CDR3 nucleotide sequence: TGTGCCAGCAGTCTAAATAGGGGAACTAATGAAAAACTGTTTTTT. It encodes CASSLNRGTNEKLFF.

V gene TRBV12-5 combines with J gene TRBJ2-1; 13 bases agree with TRBD2. CDR3 size: 17 residues. The J segment lost 4 bases and the V segment lost 7 bases, leaving 10 bases of the junction unmatched. The V gene's germline CDR1 is LGHNT and CDR2 FRNRAP. In nucleotides, the CDR3 is TGTGCTAGTGCCCTTACTAGCGGGAGGGCCGGGTACAATGAGCAGTTCTTC. It codes for CASALTSGRAGYNEQFF.

CDR3 in amino acids: CASSSALAITYEQYF. The CDR3 DNA follows: TGTGCCAGCAGTTCCGCCCTAGCGATCACCTACGAGCAGTACTTC. This chain uses TRBV28 with TRBJ2-7; D possibly corresponds to TRBD2 (6 bases). Germline-derived CDR1 and CDR2 are MDHEN and SYDVKM. This CDR3 is built from 15 residues. V was cut by 4 bases and J by 2 bases, with 15 bases left in between.

The rearrangement links TRBV11-3 to TRBJ2-7, with 9 bases that match TRBD1. The CDR3 loop spans 15 amino acids. The trim removed 2 bases at V and 0 bases at J, leaving 2 bases unmatched. Germline V gives CDR1 SGHNT, CDR2 YENEEA. CDR3 DNA: TGTGCCAGCAGCTTAACAGGGGGCTTCTCCTACGAGCAGTACTTC. Its translation: CASSLTGGFSYEQYF.

This chain connects TRBV28 to TRBJ2-1; 14 bases map to TRBD2. The CDR3 sequence is 15 residues long. V shed 5 bases, J shed 8 bases, and the junction held 5 bases outside the gene matches. The germline gives CDR1 MDHEN, CDR2 SYDVKM. For the CDR3, the DNA is TGTGCCAGCAGTCCAGGGACTAGCGGGAGCTATGAGCAGTTCTTC. Translation gives CASSPGTSGSYEQFF.

This sequence joins TRBV6-5 and TRBJ1-1; no firm D call. V lost 4 bases and J lost 6, with 12 bases in between. The CDR3 loop spans 13 amino acids. The germline gives CDR1 MNHEY, CDR2 SVGAGI. The CDR3 bases are TGTGCCAGCAGTTCCCCCCCGCGGGCTGAAGCTTTCTTT. This sequence encodes CASSSPPRAEAFF.

The genes are TRBV5-6 and TRBJ2-7; 9 bases are shared with TRBD1. Unmatched junction bases numbered 3, after V lost 0 bases and J lost 5 bases. Germline lookup yields CDR1 SGHDT and CDR2 YYEEEE. The CDR3 is 14 amino acids. CDR3 loop: CASSLDRGLHEQYF. In nucleotides, the CDR3 is TGTGCCAGCAGCTTGGACAGGGGGCTCCACGAGCAGTACTTC.

The chain uses TRBV7-2 and TRBJ2-4; D is possibly TRBD1 or TRBD2 (5 bases each). Germline V gene data show CDR1 as SGHTA and CDR2 as FQGNSA. V was clipped by 1 base and J by 10 bases, with 8 bases between them. The CDR3 is 12 residues long. The CDR3 coding sequence is TGTGCCAGCAGCTTAGGGGACCTGATTCAGTACTTC. This codes for CASSLGDLIQYF.

The chain couples TRBV2 to TRBJ2-7; 10 bases agree with TRBD2. CDR1 SNHLY and CDR2 FYNNEI come from the germline V gene. V lost 8 bases and J lost 7; bases outside the gene matches: 8. The CDR3 extends over 13 amino acids. This CDR3 reads CASHSKREGEQYF. The CDR3 DNA is TGTGCCAGCCACTCCAAGCGGGAGGGGGAGCAGTACTTC.

In its sample, this clone was seen once. V is TRBV6-1 and J is TRBJ2-1; no clear D. Germline CDR1 reads MNHNS; CDR2 reads SASEGT. The CDR3 contains 12 residues. The CDR3 DNA follows: TGTACCACCAGCGACAACTACAATGAGCAGTTCTTC. Translated, it gives CTTSDNYNEQFF.

The chain is built from TRBV7-9 and TRBJ1-3, with no clear D. The CDR3 totals 13 residues. Trimming left V 5 bases short and J 8 bases short, with 13 bases between. Germline V CDR1 and CDR2: SEHNR, FQNEAQ (reference sequence). DNA for the CDR3: TGTGCCAGCAGCCCTCGGACCAGACACACCATATATTTT. Translation gives CASSPRTRHTIYF. Variable domain in full (rest from reference TRBV7-9 and TRBJ1-3): DTGVSQNPRHKITKRGQNVTFRCDPISEHNRLYWYRQTLGQGPEFLTYFQNEAQLEKSRLLSDRFSAERPKGSFSTLEIQRTEQGDSAMYLCASSPRTRHTIYFGEGSWLTVV.

This rearrangement joins TRBV6-1 to TRBJ2-1; perhaps TRBD2 as D (6 bases). Trimming removed 3 bases from V and 5 bases from J, with 8 bases in between. The CDR3 runs 13 residues. Germline V gene data show CDR1 as MNHNS and CDR2 as SASEGT. The CDR3, as DNA: TGTGCCAGCAGTGAGACTAGGGACAATGAGCAGTTCTTC. This translates into CASSETRDNEQFF.

The chain has TRBV5-1 and TRBJ2-5; 9 bases are shared with TRBD2. The V and J ends lost 7 bases and 5 bases, in that order; junction bases with no gene match: 6. From germline, CDR1 is SGHRS and CDR2 YFSETQ. This CDR3 is 13 amino acids long. The CDR3 sequence: CASSREGMETQYF. CDR3 sequence (DNA): TGCGCCAGCTCGCGGGAGGGGATGGAGACCCAGTACTTC.

This clone has just a few counts. The V and J genes are TRBV15 and TRBJ2-3; 7 bases fit TRBD2. Germline CDR1 reads LNHNV; CDR2 reads YYDKDF (reference sequence). With 2 bases clipped from V and 4 bases from J, the junction kept 12 bases outside the gene matches. The CDR3 extends over 17 amino acids. CDR3 sequence: CATSRWGGSRVADTQYF. The CDR3, as DNA: TGTGCCACCAGCAGATGGGGCGGGAGCCGGGTTGCAGATACGCAGTATTTT.

The rearrangement joins TRBV28 to TRBJ1-2; D uncertain. The V end lost 7 bases, the J end lost 4 bases, and 19 bases lay between the germline ends. The CDR3 spans 15 residues. Germline values: CDR1 MDHEN, CDR2 SYDVKM. Here the CDR3 DNA reads TGTGCCAGCACTCTAAATAGGCCCCGGGGCTATGGCTACACCTTC. Translated: CASTLNRPRGYGYTF.

Details on this clone: This same CDR3 is encoded by further DNA sequences in the sample. The V gene is TRBV15, the J gene TRBJ2-7; 12 bases match TRBD1. V dropped 1 base and J dropped 7; count of bases not matched to a gene: 11. CDR3 length equals 17 residues. The V gene's germline CDR1 is LNHNV and CDR2 YYDKDF (reference sequence). CDR3 nucleotide sequence: TGTGCCACCAGCAGAGGAAGACCGGGACAGGGGGCGAGGGAGCAGTACTTC. Translating it yields CATSRGRPGQGAREQYF.

This rearrangement joins TRBV2 to TRBJ2-7, with 10 bases fitting TRBD2. CDR1 is SNHLY and CDR2 is FYNNEI in the germline V gene. Trimming removed 4 bases from V and 6 bases from J; junction bases left unmatched: 9. CDR3 size: 15 residues. The CDR3 nucleotides read TGTGCCAGCAGTGCCCTTTACTTAGCGGGAGGCGAGCAGTACTTC. It is translated as CASSALYLAGGEQYF.

The chain joins TRBV29-1 to TRBJ1-2; the D is unclear. CDR3 length: 11 residues. Trimming shortened V by 7 bases and J by 8 bases, and 14 bases separated the two germline ends. Germline V gene sequence: CDR1 SQVTM, CDR2 ANQGSEA. This CDR3 is CSGSDKYGYTF. The CDR3 coding sequence is TGCAGCGGGTCGGATAAGTACGGCTACACCTTC.

The rearrangement uses TRBV7-2 and TRBJ1-5; tentatively, D is TRBD1 (6 bases). Germline V gives CDR1 SGHTA, CDR2 FQGNSA. Trimming left V 1 base short and J 4 bases short, with 8 bases between. The length of the CDR3 is 14 residues. The CDR3 nucleotides are TGTGCCAGCAGCTTAGGGACAGCGAATCAGCCCCAGCATTTT. Translating it yields CASSLGTANQPQHF.

The rearrangement links TRBV30 to TRBJ1-4, with 9 bases that match TRBD1. Germline V lookup: CDR1 GTSNPN, CDR2 SVGIG (reference sequence). This CDR3 is 15 amino acids long. Trimming cost V 2 bases and J 7 bases; bases outside gene matches: 8. CDR3 amino acids: CAWSRSGDRAEKLFF. DNA for the CDR3: TGTGCCTGGAGTCGAAGTGGGGACAGGGCTGAAAAACTGTTTTTT.

This clone was detected only once. The chain uses TRBV19 and TRBJ2-3; 10 nucleotides agree with TRBD2. This CDR3 contains 16 residues. Germline V CDR1 and CDR2: LNHDA, SQIVND (reference sequence). The V gene end was trimmed by 5 bases and the J gene end by 4 bases; junction bases not matched to a gene: 9. The CDR3 spells CASSPRTSGKADTQYF. CDR3 nucleotide sequence: TGTGCCAGTAGTCCTCGGACTAGCGGAAAGGCAGATACGCAGTATTTT.

The rearrangement uses TRBV7-6 and TRBJ2-7; 8 positions agree with TRBD2. Germline CDR1 is SGHVS and CDR2 is FNYEAQ. The CDR3 consists of 15 residues. The V gene end was trimmed by 4 bases and the J gene end by 7 bases; junction bases not matched to a gene: 12. The CDR3 spells CASSSNPGTRREQYF. DNA for the CDR3: TGTGCCAGCAGCTCCAACCCCGGGACTAGGAGGGAGCAGTACTTC.

The rearrangement links TRBV19 to TRBJ2-1, with D perhaps TRBD1 (6 bases). The V gene's germline CDR1 is LNHDA and CDR2 SQIVND (reference sequence). This CDR3 has 16 residues. V dropped 6 bases and J dropped 3 bases, with 18 bases sitting between them. CDR3 sequence: CASSPLQGAGYNEQFF. Written as DNA, the CDR3 is TGTGCCAGTAGCCCCTTACAGGGAGCTGGCTACAATGAGCAGTTCTTC.

The chain links TRBV7-2 to TRBJ1-1, with D unclear. Per germline, CDR1 SGHTA and CDR2 FQGNSA. The V gene lost 3 bases and the J gene lost 7 bases, with 12 bases spanning the gap. This CDR3 contains 13 residues. The CDR3: CASSFTPAGEAFF. The CDR3 nucleotides read TGTGCCAGCAGCTTCACACCCGCGGGTGAAGCTTTCTTT.

The chain has TRBV5-1 and TRBJ2-7, with a weak D call TRBD1 (6 bases). The CDR3 length is 19 residues. V lost 1 base and J lost 4, with 27 bases in between. Looked up from germline, CDR1 is SGHRS and CDR2 is YFSETQ. The CDR3 DNA sequence: TGCGCCAGCAGCTTGTCGGTCCGGGGATACTACAGGGCCGGATACGAGCAGTACTTC. This translates into CASSLSVRGYYRAGYEQYF.

This chain connects TRBV19 to TRBJ2-7, with D perhaps matching TRBD1 or TRBD2 (6 bases each). The V end was cut by 4 bases, the J end by 4 bases, with 14 bases between. Germline CDR1 reads LNHDA; CDR2 reads SQIVND (reference sequence). The CDR3 spans 14 residues. The CDR3 DNA sequence: TGTGCCAGTAGTACGCAGGGGAGGTGGTACGAGCAGTACTTC. Encoded protein: CASSTQGRWYEQYF.